These 20 T cell receptor beta chains were all obtained from the same sample, sequenced in a study of blood T cell repertoires in COVID-19. The data were produced by immunoSEQ multiplex PCR, yet TCRdb's version contains in-frame clones alone and is incomplete. Counted here are 130,000 or so clones, about 88% occurring once; the ten biggest clones make up 2% to 2.5%. Sample: PBMCs or T cells enriched from blood (not recorded which). The source is a man in his forties with acute COVID-19.

The rearrangement links TRBV12-3 or TRBV12-4 to TRBJ2-5, with TRBD1 matching over 10 bases. The CDR3 is made up of 13 amino acids. V shed 4 bases and J 6 bases; nucleotides not matched to a gene: 2. CDR3 DNA sequence: TGTGCCAGCAGTTCGGGACAGGGGAAGACCCAGTACTTC. Translating gives CASSSGQGKTQYF.

The table lists this clone with a count of one. This chain's CDR3 is CASSLKQGGNQPQHF. The CDR3 DNA reads as TGTGCCAGCAGCCTGAAACAGGGGGGCAATCAGCCCCAGCATTTT. The rearrangement joins TRBV3-1 (or the pseudogene TRBV3-2) to TRBJ1-5; 8 bases line up with TRBD1. The CDR3 contains 15 residues. V was clipped by 4 bases and J by 2 bases; unmatched bases: 4. Germline CDR1 and CDR2: LGHDT and YNNKEL (reference sequence).

The CDR3 DNA follows: TGTGCCAGCAGTTTTCGTCGGGAGAACACCGGGGAGCTGTTTTTT. It specifies CASSFRRENTGELFF. The chain recombines TRBV27 with TRBJ2-2; tentative D call: TRBD2 (5 bases). The V end lost 3 bases, the J end lost 1 base, and 9 bases lay between the germline ends. Germline-derived CDR1 and CDR2 are MNHEY and SMNVEV (reference sequence). CDR3 length: 15 residues.

CDR3 in DNA: TGTGCCAGCAGCTTAAGTCGGCAGGGGAAAAACATTCAGTACTTC. It is translated as CASSLSRQGKNIQYF. The rearrangement uses TRBV7-9 and TRBJ2-4; D may be TRBD1 (6 bases). Trimming removed 2 bases from V and 4 bases from J, with 12 bases in between. The CDR3 is 15 residues long. Looked up from germline, CDR1 is SEHNR and CDR2 is FQNEAQ (reference sequence).

The chain carries TRBV29-1 and TRBJ2-7, with D tentatively TRBD2 (6 bases). V gave up 4 bases and J gave up 5 bases, with 12 bases separating them. Germline values: CDR1 SQVTM, CDR2 ANQGSEA. The CDR3 is made up of 12 amino acids. The CDR3 loop reads CSVGGAGNEQYF. In nucleotides, the CDR3 is TGCAGCGTTGGAGGGGCGGGAAACGAGCAGTACTTC.

The CDR3 bases are TGTGCCAGCACTACACCGCGACAGGTACTCTCTGGAAACACCATATATTTT. Protein product: CASTTPRQVLSGNTIYF. The chain links TRBV28 to TRBJ1-3; possibly TRBD1 for D (6 bases). In germline, CDR1 is MDHEN, CDR2 SYDVKM. The CDR3 is made up of 17 amino acids. V lost 7 bases, J lost 0 bases, and 19 bases lay in between.

This rearrangement joins TRBV14 to TRBJ1-1, with D tentatively TRBD1 (6 bases). Germline V gives CDR1 SGHDN, CDR2 FVKESK. V gave up 2 bases and J gave up 5 bases, with 9 bases separating them. The CDR3 extends over 13 amino acids. The CDR3 protein is CASSQQGWTEAFF. The CDR3 DNA reads TGTGCCAGCAGCCAACAGGGGTGGACTGAAGCTTTCTTT.

The rearrangement uses TRBV6-5 and TRBJ1-3; 7 bases are a match to TRBD1. Unmatched junction bases numbered 3, after V lost 6 bases and J lost 4 bases. This CDR3 comprises 13 residues. Germline CDR1 reads MNHEY; CDR2 reads SVGAGI. DNA for the CDR3: TGTGCCAGCAGGCAGGGGGGAGGAAACACCATATATTTT. As protein: CASRQGGGNTIYF.

The chain couples TRBV19 to TRBJ1-5, with D possibly matching TRBD1 (5 bases). This CDR3 comprises 16 residues. Trimming took 4 bases from V and 2 from J, leaving 15 bases between them. The germline V gene encodes CDR1 LNHDA and CDR2 SQIVND (reference sequence). The DNA of the CDR3 is TGTGCCAGTAGTACAGGGAACGAGGTTCGCAATCAGCCCCAGCATTTT. Translating gives CASSTGNEVRNQPQHF.

The chain is built from TRBV25-1 and TRBJ1-2; no reliable D call. The V end lost 8 bases, the J end lost 8 bases, and 15 bases lay between the germline ends. The CDR3 is 12 residues long. CDR1 is MGHDK, CDR2 SYGVNS, per germline. The CDR3, as DNA: TGTGCCAGCGGAGGGAGTGTTAGAGGCTACACCTTC. It encodes CASGGSVRGYTF.

The chain couples TRBV2 to TRBJ1-1; D is perhaps TRBD1 (5 bases). Trimming shortened V by 1 base and J by 6 bases, and 12 bases separated the two germline ends. Germline lookup yields CDR1 SNHLY and CDR2 FYNNEI. CDR3 length equals 14 residues. CDR3 in amino acids: CASSEEGKSAEAFF. The CDR3 coding sequence is TGTGCCAGCAGTGAAGAGGGGAAGAGCGCTGAAGCTTTCTTT.

The chain combines TRBV7-2 with TRBJ2-2, with no clear D. The CDR3 sequence is 15 residues long. V lost 1 base, J lost 2 bases, and 8 bases lay in between. CDR1 and CDR2 from the germline V gene are SGHTA and FQGNSA. This chain's CDR3 is CASSLVWPNTGELFF. The CDR3 bases are TGTGCCAGCAGCTTAGTTTGGCCTAACACCGGGGAGCTGTTTTTT.

V is TRBV7-2 and J is TRBJ2-1, with 8 bases that match TRBD2. With V trimmed by 5 bases and J by 1 base, 7 bases remained unmatched. There are 16 residues in the CDR3. Germline lookup yields CDR1 SGHTA and CDR2 FQGNSA. For the CDR3, the DNA is TGTGCCAGCAGCCTGGCGGGGGGCCGTTCCTACAATGAGCAGTTCTTC. Amino acid sequence: CASSLAGGRSYNEQFF.

This clone has just a few counts. The chain employs TRBV5-1 and TRBJ1-2; tentatively, D is TRBD1 (5 bases). Germline CDR1 and CDR2: SGHRS and YFSETQ. The V end was cut by 4 bases, the J end by 3 bases, with 13 bases between. The CDR3 loop spans 14 amino acids. The CDR3 nucleotides are TGCGCCAGCAGCCCCTCGGGGGAATACTATGGCTACACCTTC. It is translated as CASSPSGEYYGYTF.

The V gene is TRBV11-2, the J gene TRBJ1-6; tentative D call: TRBD1 (6 bases). This CDR3 has 13 residues. Germline-derived CDR1 and CDR2 are SGHAT and FQNNGV. Trimming took off 10 bases at V and 10 bases at J, with 17 bases between the two ends. Here the CDR3 DNA reads TGTGCCACCGCGGGGGGCGCGGGATCACCCCTCCACTTT. Translation: CATAGGAGSPLHF.

This rearrangement joins TRBV2 to TRBJ2-2; D uncertain. Germline V gives CDR1 SNHLY, CDR2 FYNNEI. This CDR3 contains 15 residues. Trimming pared 5 bases from V and 1 base from J, leaving 11 bases between. The CDR3 DNA reads as TGTGCCAGCAGTCTAGACGTGGGGAACACCGGGGAGCTGTTTTTT. This codes for CASSLDVGNTGELFF.

The chain recombines TRBV19 with TRBJ1-3; D uncertain. Germline V CDR1 and CDR2: LNHDA, SQIVND (reference sequence). V lost 9 bases to trimming and J lost 0 bases, with 12 bases between them. CDR3 size: 14 residues. CDR3 protein: CASYASLSGNTIYF. The CDR3 nucleotides read TGTGCCAGCTATGCCTCTCTCTCTGGAAACACCATATATTTT.

The chain recombines TRBV28 with TRBJ2-1; 10 bases align to TRBD2. The V and J ends lost 6 bases and 2 bases, in that order; junction bases with no gene match: 10. There are 17 residues in the CDR3. The V gene's germline CDR1 is MDHEN and CDR2 SYDVKM. DNA for the CDR3: TGTGCCAGCAGGACCTCCGAGGGACTAGCGACCTACAATGAGCAGTTCTTC. Protein product: CASRTSEGLATYNEQFF. Full variable domain (remainder filled in from reference TRBV28 and TRBJ2-1): DVKVTQSSRYLVKRTGEKVFLECVQDMDHENMFWYRQDPGLGLRLIYFSYDVKMKEKGDIPEGYSVSREKKERFSLILESASTNQTSMYLCASRTSEGLATYNEQFFGPGTRLTVL.

The chain carries TRBV11-2 and TRBJ1-2, with D possibly being TRBD1 (5 bases). V was clipped by 4 bases and J by 13 bases, with 22 bases between them. The CDR3 is 14 amino acids. Germline loops: CDR1 SGHAT, CDR2 FQNNGV. As DNA, the CDR3 is TGTGCCAGCAGCTCGCTCGTGTATAGGGGCCGAAGCACCTTC. Its protein is CASSSLVYRGRSTF.

The J gene is TRBJ1-5, the V gene TRBV30; TRBD1 agrees at 8 bases. V lost 4 bases, J lost 2 bases, and 4 bases stayed unmatched. Germline V lookup: CDR1 GTSNPN, CDR2 SVGIG (reference sequence). The CDR3 contains 14 residues. CDR3 in amino acids: CAWTPTGGNQPQHF. Written as DNA, the CDR3 is TGTGCCTGGACTCCGACAGGGGGCAATCAGCCCCAGCATTTT.